A single sample is the source of the 29 T cell receptor beta chains below, sequenced in a study of blood T cells in healthy people across ages. Combining a sample-barcoded 5' primer with a J-beta primer mix, a second PCR ran for 7 to 11 cycles. One entry per CDR3 protein, called by TCRdb with MiXCR from the 5' RACE reads. The sample records 540,000 or so distinct CDR3 sequences, 25% to 30% being singletons. The specimen was blood. The origin of the receptors is a woman aged 65 to 85 in good health.

This sequence joins TRBV15 and TRBJ2-3, with TRBD2 identical over 8 bases. CDR3 length: 15 residues. Germline V CDR1 and CDR2: LNHNV, YYDKDF (reference sequence). The trim removed 1 base at V and 4 bases at J, leaving 4 bases unmatched. CDR3 DNA: TGTGCCACCAGCAGAGTAGGGCGGGGGGCAGATACGCAGTATTTT. It is translated as CATSRVGRGADTQYF. Together with reference TRBV15 and TRBJ2-3, the CDR3 gives the full variable domain: DAMVIQNPRYQVTQFGKPVTLSCSQTLNHNVMYWYQQKSSQAPKLLFHYYDKDFNNEADTPDNFQSRRPNTSFCFLDIRSPGLGDTAMYLCATSRVGRGADTQYFGPGTRLTVL.

This clonotype was observed a handful of times. The V gene is TRBV7-2, the J gene TRBJ2-3; 14 bases are a match to TRBD2. V dropped 3 bases and J dropped 2; count of bases not matched to a gene: 4. The CDR3 covers 17 residues. Germline lookup yields CDR1 SGHTA and CDR2 FQGNSA. CDR3 coding DNA: TGTGCCAGCAGCTTTGGACTAGCGGGGGGCTCCACAGATACGCAGTATTTT. This encodes CASSFGLAGGSTDTQYF. The full variable domain, with the rest looked up from reference TRBV7-2 and TRBJ2-3, is GAGVSQSPSNKVTEKGKDVELRCDPISGHTALYWYRQSLGQGLEFLIYFQGNSAPDKSGLPSDRFSAERTGGSVSTLTIQRTQQEDSAVYLCASSFGLAGGSTDTQYFGPGTRLTVL.

The V call is TRBV7-2, the J call TRBJ2-5; 9 bases fit TRBD2. Unmatched junction bases numbered 9, after V lost 5 bases and J lost 5 bases. The CDR3 totals 15 residues. CDR1 SGHTA and CDR2 FQGNSA come from the germline V gene. CDR3 sequence reads: CASSHQRGAGETQYF. DNA for the CDR3: TGTGCCAGCAGCCACCAGCGGGGGGCCGGGGAGACCCAGTACTTC.

The chain employs TRBV5-1 and TRBJ1-1, with D possibly being TRBD1 (5 bases). Germline V lookup: CDR1 SGHRS, CDR2 YFSETQ. This CDR3 spans 12 amino acids. V lost 4 bases and J lost 6, with 10 bases in between. The CDR3, as DNA: TGCGCCAGCAGCATAGCAGGGTCTGAAGCTTTCTTT. The encoded protein is CASSIAGSEAFF.

Here the CDR3 reads CSASGGNYNEQFF. The CDR3 region has the DNA TGCAGTGCTAGCGGGGGAAATTACAATGAGCAGTTCTTC. The rearrangement joins TRBV20-1 to TRBJ2-1; D possibly corresponds to TRBD2 (6 bases). The V gene lost 3 bases and the J gene lost 4 bases, with 10 bases spanning the gap. This CDR3 spans 13 amino acids. Germline assignment: CDR1 DFQATT and CDR2 SNEGSKA (reference sequence).

This clonotype has just a few counts. The chain links TRBV19 to TRBJ2-1, with 9 bases matching TRBD1. The CDR3 is 17 residues long. The germline CDR1 and CDR2 sequences are LNHDA and SQIVND (reference sequence). Trimming cost V 5 bases and J 4 bases; bases outside gene matches: 12. For the CDR3, the DNA is TGTGCCAGTAGTCTCCGAACCGGGACAGGGACATACAATGAGCAGTTCTTC. Translation gives CASSLRTGTGTYNEQFF.

The genes are TRBV10-3 and TRBJ1-1; weak D call: TRBD1 (5 bases). CDR1 ENHRY and CDR2 SYGVKD come from the germline V gene. The CDR3 spans 13 residues. Trimming pared 3 bases from V and 1 base from J, leaving 6 bases between. CDR3 sequence (DNA): TGTGCCATCAGTGAAGGACAGAACACTGAAGCTTTCTTT. This codes for CAISEGQNTEAFF.

This rearrangement joins TRBV6-2 or TRBV6-3 to TRBJ2-1; D is ambiguous. The length of the CDR3 is 13 residues. Trimming pared 6 bases from V and 10 bases from J, leaving 16 bases between. Per the germline V gene, CDR1 is MNHEY and CDR2 is SVGEGT. The CDR3 DNA follows: TGTGCCAGCAGCAGACGGAAGATTATAGAGCAGTTCTTC. Encoded protein: CASSRRKIIEQFF.

The V gene is TRBV3-1, the J gene TRBJ2-1, with 7 positions matching TRBD2. The end of the DNA aligns better with TRBJ2-7, so the J call may be wrong. CDR3 length equals 15 residues. Germline assignment: CDR1 LGHDT and CDR2 YNNKEL (reference sequence). Here the CDR3 DNA reads TGTGCCAGCAGCCAAGTTCCAGCGGGGCCCTACGAGCAGTACTTC. This sequence encodes CASSQVPAGPYEQYF.

The CDR3 sequence: CASRLNFGDSQETQYF. As DNA, the CDR3 is TGTGCCAGCAGGTTAAACTTCGGGGACAGCCAAGAGACCCAGTACTTC. The chain uses TRBV7-6 and TRBJ2-5; 7 nucleotides align to TRBD1. CDR3 size: 16 residues. The V and J ends lost 6 bases and 1 base, in that order; junction bases with no gene match: 11. Germline CDR1 is SGHVS and CDR2 is FNYEAQ. The variable domain in full, completed from reference TRBV7-6 and TRBJ2-5, reads GAGVSQSPRYKVTKRGQDVALRCDPISGHVSLYWYRQALGQGPEFLTYFNYEAQQDKSGLPNDRFSAERPEGSISTLTIQRTEQRDSAMYRCASRLNFGDSQETQYFGPGTRLLVL.

This clonotype was counted a few times. The genes are TRBV6-5 and TRBJ2-1, with 8 nucleotides matching TRBD2. The V segment lost 2 bases and the J segment 0 bases; nucleotides outside the gene matches: 6. The CDR3 consists of 17 residues. From germline, CDR1 is MNHEY and CDR2 SVGAGI. In DNA form, the CDR3 reads TGTGCCAGCAGTTACGCCGCGGGGGGCAACTCCTACAATGAGCAGTTCTTC. Amino acids: CASSYAAGGNSYNEQFF.

This clonotype has a count of ten or more. The rearrangement uses TRBV10-3 and TRBJ2-5; no firm D call. CDR1 ENHRY and CDR2 SYGVKD come from the germline V gene. The germline V and J ends were trimmed by 6 bases and 4 bases, with 9 bases remaining between them. The CDR3 is 12 amino acids. The CDR3 sequence is CAIRDERETQYF. The CDR3 DNA reads TGTGCCATCAGAGACGAACGAGAGACCCAGTACTTC.

This clonotype was seen a few times. The rearrangement joins TRBV3-1 to TRBJ2-3, with 7 positions matching TRBD2. Germline loops: CDR1 LGHDT, CDR2 YNNKEL (reference sequence). The length of the CDR3 is 15 residues. The trim removed 4 bases at V and 5 bases at J, leaving 9 bases unmatched. The CDR3 sequence is CASSPSAGWVDTQYF. The CDR3 nucleotides are TGTGCCAGCAGCCCTTCAGCGGGGTGGGTAGATACGCAGTATTTT.

This chain joins TRBV7-9 and TRBJ2-5; 8 nucleotides align to TRBD2. Germline V gives CDR1 SEHNR, CDR2 FQNEAQ (reference sequence). V lost 7 bases, J lost 2 bases, and 6 bases stayed unmatched. The CDR3 totals 14 residues. The CDR3, as DNA: TGTGCCAGCACCCAACTAGCGGAGCAAGAGACCCAGTACTTC. This gives the protein CASTQLAEQETQYF.

The genes are TRBV6-5 and TRBJ2-3; 9 bases agree with TRBD1. The germline gives CDR1 MNHEY, CDR2 SVGAGI. The CDR3 runs to 15 residues. Losses at the gene ends were 6 bases for V and 2 bases for J; bases not matched to a gene: 6. The CDR3 DNA reads as TGTGCCAGCAGCACACAGGGGGCTTCCACAGATACGCAGTATTTT. Its translation: CASSTQGASTDTQYF.

The chain is built from TRBV7-2 and TRBJ1-2, with a weak D call TRBD1 (5 bases). Germline assignment: CDR1 SGHTA and CDR2 FQGNSA. The ends were cut back, 5 bases at V and 3 bases at J, with 13 bases in the middle. This CDR3 comprises 14 residues. CDR3 in amino acids: CASSQWDRDYGYTF. CDR3 nucleotide sequence: TGTGCCAGCAGCCAGTGGGACCGAGACTATGGCTACACCTTC.

V gene TRBV9 combines with J gene TRBJ2-6; TRBD2 aligns across 7 bases. The germline V gene encodes CDR1 SGDLS and CDR2 YYNGEE. Trimming at V came to 0 bases and at J to 1 base, leaving 4 bases not matched to a gene. The CDR3 is 17 residues long. The CDR3 loop reads CASSVGVSGSGANVLTF. CDR3 bases: TGTGCCAGCAGCGTAGGGGTTAGCGGGTCTGGGGCCAACGTCCTGACTTTC.

The chain is built from TRBV28 and TRBJ1-2; possibly TRBD1 for D (5 bases). The CDR3 spans 14 residues. From germline, CDR1 is MDHEN and CDR2 SYDVKM. V lost 6 bases and J lost 4, with 15 bases in between. DNA of the CDR3: TGTGCCAGCAGCTTAGGGGTTTACACCTATGGCTACACCTTC. It codes for CASSLGVYTYGYTF.

This clonotype has more than one count but fewer than ten. The rearrangement uses TRBV6-2 or TRBV6-3 and TRBJ2-2, with a tentative D call TRBD2 (7 bases). Trimming pared 6 bases from V and 0 bases from J, leaving 14 bases between. The CDR3 contains 16 residues. CDR1 and CDR2 (germline): MNHEY, SVGEGT. Here the CDR3 reads CASSAGGLTNTGELFF. CDR3 coding DNA: TGTGCCAGCAGCGCCGGGGGGCTCACGAACACCGGGGAGCTGTTTTTT.

The chain links TRBV5-1 to TRBJ1-1; TRBD1 is a possible D gene (5 bases). The CDR3 is made up of 13 amino acids. Germline V CDR1 and CDR2: SGHRS, YFSETQ. V was shortened by 4 bases and J by 4 bases, with 11 bases between the two germline ends. The CDR3 DNA reads TGCGCCAGCAGCGCGCAGGGCCCCACTGAAGCTTTCTTT. Its protein is CASSAQGPTEAFF.

In its sample, this clonotype was seen a few times. The V call is TRBV12-3 or TRBV12-4, the J call TRBJ1-4; D gene unclear. The CDR3 sequence is 11 residues long. Deletions cut 5 bases from V and 8 bases from J, with 6 bases between. The CDR3 spells CASSQVEKLFF. The CDR3 nucleotides are TGTGCCAGCAGTCAGGTGGAAAAACTGTTTTTT.

The chain is built from TRBV20-1 and TRBJ2-7; TRBD1 matches 7 bases. Germline V lookup: CDR1 DFQATT, CDR2 SNEGSKA (reference sequence). This CDR3 spans 12 amino acids. Trimming cost V 2 bases and J 7 bases; bases outside gene matches: 5. The CDR3 here is CSARTDRVEQYF. CDR3 DNA: TGCAGTGCTAGAACAGACAGGGTTGAGCAGTACTTC.

This chain joins TRBV4-1 and TRBJ2-1; possibly TRBD2 for D (5 bases). V dropped 0 bases and J dropped 4 bases, with 16 bases sitting between them. The CDR3 is 17 amino acids. The V gene's germline CDR1 is MGHRA and CDR2 YSYEKL. This chain's CDR3 is CASSQESRLMKYNEQFF. The DNA for the CDR3 is TGCGCCAGCAGCCAAGAAAGTCGACTAATGAAGTACAATGAGCAGTTCTTC.

The rearrangement joins TRBV7-2 to TRBJ2-6; TRBD2 is a possible D gene (7 bases). Germline assignment: CDR1 SGHTA and CDR2 FQGNSA. With 2 bases removed from V and 2 bases from J, the gap between germline ends came to 13 bases. CDR3 length equals 17 residues. The CDR3 nucleotides read TGTGCCAGCAGCTTATGGGGGGGCCTTGCTGGGGCCAACGTCCTGACTTTC. Translation gives CASSLWGGLAGANVLTF.

J is TRBJ1-1 and V is TRBV6-2 or TRBV6-3; TRBD1 aligns across 12 bases. In germline, CDR1 is MNHEY, CDR2 SVGEGT. V trimming: 6 bases; J trimming: 7 bases; junction bases outside the gene matches: 15. This CDR3 comprises 17 residues. CDR3 amino acids: CASRRGTGGLRFGEAFF. For the CDR3, the DNA is TGTGCCAGCAGGCGCGGGACAGGGGGCCTCCGCTTCGGTGAAGCTTTCTTT.

The V gene is TRBV5-1, the J gene TRBJ1-6; the D gene is possibly TRBD1 (6 bases). This CDR3 has 15 residues. V lost 0 bases, J lost 7 bases, and 11 bases lay in between. Germline V lookup: CDR1 SGHRS, CDR2 YFSETQ. The CDR3, as DNA: TGCGCCAGCAGCTTGGATGGGGGCCCGAATTCACCCCTCCACTTT. It yields the protein CASSLDGGPNSPLHF.

The genes are TRBV2 and TRBJ1-1; perhaps TRBD1 as D (5 bases). V was pared by 6 bases and J by 4 bases, with 12 bases between. This CDR3 contains 13 residues. CDR1 and CDR2 from the germline V gene are SNHLY and FYNNEI. This CDR3 is CASRLDTVTEAFF. The CDR3 DNA sequence: TGTGCCAGCAGATTGGACACGGTCACTGAAGCTTTCTTT.

The chain links TRBV9 to TRBJ1-2; 7 bases align to TRBD1. Germline values: CDR1 SGDLS, CDR2 YYNGEE. V lost 0 bases and J lost 7; bases outside the gene matches: 9. The CDR3 contains 15 residues. CDR3 nucleotides: TGTGCCAGCAGCGTAGTGACAGGGTCCCAATTTGGCTACACCTTC. Translating gives CASSVVTGSQFGYTF.

The rearrangement uses TRBV20-1 and TRBJ2-7; either TRBD1 or TRBD2 may fit D (5 bases each). The J call is doubtful: the DNA matches TRBJ2-1 better. The CDR3 covers 15 residues. The germline V gene has CDR1 DFQATT and CDR2 SNEGSKA (reference sequence). CDR3 sequence reads: CSAREGEGDLNEQFF. In DNA form, the CDR3 reads TGCAGTGCTAGAGAAGGGGAAGGGGACCTGAATGAGCAGTTCTTC.